The clone carrying this T cell receptor beta chain was observed a few times. What it recognizes is unknown. Each CDR3 protein is one row after TCRdb ran MiXCR on the RT-PCR reads. Here the sample spans more than 200,000 distinct CDR3 sequences, roughly an eighth being singletons. The entry originates in a study of response to subunit inactivated influenza vaccine. Study outcomes and limitations: Authors suggested each seasonal flu vaccination may recruit only limited numbers of new T cells.

Sequencing was performed on non-naive T cells sorted from PBMCs, taken 14 to 15 days before vaccination. The TCR sequence derives from a man aged 45-65 years who received an inactivated influenza vaccine.

Written as DNA, the CDR3 is TGTGCCAGCAGCCCGTGGGGGAATGAGCAGTTCTTC. Protein sequence: CASSPWGNEQFF. This chain joins TRBV6-2 or TRBV6-3 and TRBJ2-1; D is tentatively TRBD1 or TRBD2 (5 bases each). The germline gives CDR1 MNHEY, CDR2 SVGEGT. The V gene lost 6 bases and the J gene lost 7 bases, with 10 bases spanning the gap. The CDR3 extends over 12 amino acids.